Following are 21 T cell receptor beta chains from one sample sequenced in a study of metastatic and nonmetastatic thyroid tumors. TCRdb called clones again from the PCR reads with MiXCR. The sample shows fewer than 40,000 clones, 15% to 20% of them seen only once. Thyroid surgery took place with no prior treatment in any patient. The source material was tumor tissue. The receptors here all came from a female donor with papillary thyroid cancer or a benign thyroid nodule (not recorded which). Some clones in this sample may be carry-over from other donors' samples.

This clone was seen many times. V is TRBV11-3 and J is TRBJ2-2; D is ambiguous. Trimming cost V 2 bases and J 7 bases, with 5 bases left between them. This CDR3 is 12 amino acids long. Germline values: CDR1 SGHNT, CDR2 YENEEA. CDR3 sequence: CASSLRFGELFF. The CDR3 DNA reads TGTGCCAGCAGCTTAAGGTTCGGGGAGCTGTTTTTT. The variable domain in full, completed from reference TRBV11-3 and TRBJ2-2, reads EAGVVQSPRYKIIEKKQPVAFWCNPISGHNTLYWYLQNLGQGPELLIRYENEEAVDDSQLPKDRFSAERLKGVDSTLKIQPAELGDSAVYLCASSLRFGELFFGEGSRLTVL.

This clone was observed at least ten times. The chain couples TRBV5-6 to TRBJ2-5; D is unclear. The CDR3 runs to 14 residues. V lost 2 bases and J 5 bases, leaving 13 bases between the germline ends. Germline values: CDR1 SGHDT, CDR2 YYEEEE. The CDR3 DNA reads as TGTGCCAGCAGCTTAGGGAACAACGACGAGACCCAGTACTTC. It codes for CASSLGNNDETQYF.

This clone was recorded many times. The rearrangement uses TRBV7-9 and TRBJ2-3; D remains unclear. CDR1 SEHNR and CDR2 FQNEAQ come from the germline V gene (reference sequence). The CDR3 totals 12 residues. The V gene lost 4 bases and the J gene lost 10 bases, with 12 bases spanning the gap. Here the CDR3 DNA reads TGTGCCAGCAGCTGGGCCGCTGGTGCGCAGTATTTT. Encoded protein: CASSWAAGAQYF.

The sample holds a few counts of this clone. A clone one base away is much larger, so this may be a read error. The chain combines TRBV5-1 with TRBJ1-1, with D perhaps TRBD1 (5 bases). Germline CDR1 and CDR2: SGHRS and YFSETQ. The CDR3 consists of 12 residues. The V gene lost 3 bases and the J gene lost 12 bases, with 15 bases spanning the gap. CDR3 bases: TGCGCCAGCAGCTCGGACTCAGGGATAACTTTCTTT. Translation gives CASSSDSGITFF.

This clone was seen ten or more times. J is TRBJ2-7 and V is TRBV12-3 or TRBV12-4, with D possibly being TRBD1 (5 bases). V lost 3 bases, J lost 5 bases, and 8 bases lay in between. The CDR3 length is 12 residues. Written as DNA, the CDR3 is TGTGCCAGCAGTTTCCCAGGGAACGAGCAGTACTTC. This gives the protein CASSFPGNEQYF.

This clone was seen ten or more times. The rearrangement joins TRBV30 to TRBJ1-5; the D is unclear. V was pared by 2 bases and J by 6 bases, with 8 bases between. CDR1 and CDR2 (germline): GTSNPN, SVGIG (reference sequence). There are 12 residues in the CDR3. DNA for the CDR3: TGTGCCTGGAGTCCGGAGGGTCAGCCCCAGCATTTT. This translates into CAWSPEGQPQHF.

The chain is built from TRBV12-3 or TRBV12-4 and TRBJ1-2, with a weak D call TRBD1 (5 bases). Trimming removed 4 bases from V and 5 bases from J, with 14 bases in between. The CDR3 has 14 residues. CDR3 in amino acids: CASSSGIRMYGYTF. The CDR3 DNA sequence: TGTGCCAGCAGTTCAGGGATTCGTATGTATGGCTACACCTTC.

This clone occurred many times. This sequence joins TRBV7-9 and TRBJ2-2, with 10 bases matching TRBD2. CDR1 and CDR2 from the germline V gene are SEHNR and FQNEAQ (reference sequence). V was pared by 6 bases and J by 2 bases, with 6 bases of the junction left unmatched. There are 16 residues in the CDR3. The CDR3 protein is CASRRASGSNTGELFF. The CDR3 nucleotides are TGTGCCAGCAGGCGAGCTAGCGGGAGCAACACCGGGGAGCTGTTTTTT.

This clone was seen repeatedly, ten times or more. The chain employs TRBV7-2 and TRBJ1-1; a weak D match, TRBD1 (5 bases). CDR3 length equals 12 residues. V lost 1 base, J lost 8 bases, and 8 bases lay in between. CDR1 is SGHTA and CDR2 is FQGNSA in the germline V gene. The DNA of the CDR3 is TGTGCCAGCAGCTTAGACAGGCGGGAAGCTTTCTTT. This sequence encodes CASSLDRREAFF.

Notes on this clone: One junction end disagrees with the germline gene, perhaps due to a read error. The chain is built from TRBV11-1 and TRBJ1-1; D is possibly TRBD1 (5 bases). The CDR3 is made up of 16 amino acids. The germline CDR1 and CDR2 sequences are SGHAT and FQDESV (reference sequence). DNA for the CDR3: TGTTCCAGCAGCTTAATTGGGGACCTATGGAACACTGAAGTTTTCTTT. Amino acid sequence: CSSSLIGDLWNTEVFF.

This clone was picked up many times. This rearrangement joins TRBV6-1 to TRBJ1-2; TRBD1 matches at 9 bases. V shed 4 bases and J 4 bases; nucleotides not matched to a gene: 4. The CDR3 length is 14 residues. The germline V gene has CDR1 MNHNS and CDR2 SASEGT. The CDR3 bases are TGTGCCAGCAGTGGGGGACAGGGTCGCTATGGCTACACCTTC. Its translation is CASSGGQGRYGYTF.

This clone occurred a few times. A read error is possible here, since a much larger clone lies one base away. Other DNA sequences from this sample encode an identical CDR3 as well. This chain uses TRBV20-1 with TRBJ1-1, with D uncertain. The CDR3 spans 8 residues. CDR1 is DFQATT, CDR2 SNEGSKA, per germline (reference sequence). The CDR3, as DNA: TGCAGCCCACTGGGAGCCTTCTTT. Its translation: CSPLGAFF.

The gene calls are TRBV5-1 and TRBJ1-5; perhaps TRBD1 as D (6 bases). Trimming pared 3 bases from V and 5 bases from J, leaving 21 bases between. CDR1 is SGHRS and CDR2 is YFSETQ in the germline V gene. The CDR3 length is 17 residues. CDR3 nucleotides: TGCGCCAGCAGCTGGGGGACGGACCAAGGGGGATATCAGCCCCAGCATTTT. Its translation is CASSWGTDQGGYQPQHF.

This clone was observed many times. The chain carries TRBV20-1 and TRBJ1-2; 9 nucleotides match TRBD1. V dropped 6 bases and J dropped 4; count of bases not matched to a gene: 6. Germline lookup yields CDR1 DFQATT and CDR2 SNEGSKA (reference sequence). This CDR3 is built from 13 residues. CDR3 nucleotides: TGCAGTGCCGGACAGGGGCCCGTCTATGGCTACACCTTC. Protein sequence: CSAGQGPVYGYTF.

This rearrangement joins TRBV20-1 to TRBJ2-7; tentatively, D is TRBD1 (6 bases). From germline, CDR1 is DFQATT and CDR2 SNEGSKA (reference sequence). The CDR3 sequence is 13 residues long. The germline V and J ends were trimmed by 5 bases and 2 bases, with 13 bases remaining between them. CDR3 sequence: CSAQPGDPYEQYF. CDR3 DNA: TGCAGTGCTCAGCCAGGGGACCCCTACGAGCAGTACTTC.

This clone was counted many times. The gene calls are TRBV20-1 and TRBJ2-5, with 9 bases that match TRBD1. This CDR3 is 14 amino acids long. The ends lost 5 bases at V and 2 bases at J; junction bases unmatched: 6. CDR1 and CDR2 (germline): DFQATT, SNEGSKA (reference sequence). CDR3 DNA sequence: TGCAGTGCTGCAAAGACAGGGGGGCAAGAGACCCAGTACTTC. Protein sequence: CSAAKTGGQETQYF.

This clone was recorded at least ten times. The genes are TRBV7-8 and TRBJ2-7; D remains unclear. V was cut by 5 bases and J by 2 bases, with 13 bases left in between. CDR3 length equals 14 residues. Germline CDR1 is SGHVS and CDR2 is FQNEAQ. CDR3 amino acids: CASSHYGAPYEQYF. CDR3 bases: TGTGCCAGCAGCCATTACGGAGCTCCCTACGAGCAGTACTTC.

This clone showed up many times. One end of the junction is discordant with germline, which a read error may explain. The CDR3 is CVTSRGGQISAYGYTF. The DNA of the CDR3 is TGTGTCACCAGCCGGGGGGGACAGATTAGCGCGTATGGCTACACCTTC. The V and J genes are TRBV15 and TRBJ1-2, with 7 positions matching TRBD1. Germline CDR1 and CDR2: LNHNV and YYDKDF (reference sequence). The CDR3 runs to 16 residues. Drawing the rest from reference TRBV15 and TRBJ1-2, the complete variable domain is DAMVIQNPRYQVTQFGKPVTLSCSQTLNHNVMYWYQQKSSQAPKLLFHYYDKDFNNEADTPDNFQSRRPNTSFCFLDIRSPGLGDTAMYLCVTSRGGQISAYGYTFGSGTRLTVV.

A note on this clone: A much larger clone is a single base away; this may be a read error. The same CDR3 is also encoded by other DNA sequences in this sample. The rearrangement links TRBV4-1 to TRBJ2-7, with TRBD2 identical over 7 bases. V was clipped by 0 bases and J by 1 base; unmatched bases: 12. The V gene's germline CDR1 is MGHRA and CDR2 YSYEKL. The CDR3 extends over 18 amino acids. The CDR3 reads CASSQDSAGRDRSYEQYF. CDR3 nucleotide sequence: TGCGCCAGCAGCCAAGATAGCGCGGGGAGGGATAGATCCTACGAGCAGTACTTC.

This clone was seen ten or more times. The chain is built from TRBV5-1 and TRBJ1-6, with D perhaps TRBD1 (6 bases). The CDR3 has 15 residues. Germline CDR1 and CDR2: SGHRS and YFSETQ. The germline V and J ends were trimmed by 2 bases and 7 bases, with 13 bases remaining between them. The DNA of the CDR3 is TGCGCCAGCAGCTTAGGGACAATTTCGAATTCACCCCTCCACTTT. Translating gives CASSLGTISNSPLHF.

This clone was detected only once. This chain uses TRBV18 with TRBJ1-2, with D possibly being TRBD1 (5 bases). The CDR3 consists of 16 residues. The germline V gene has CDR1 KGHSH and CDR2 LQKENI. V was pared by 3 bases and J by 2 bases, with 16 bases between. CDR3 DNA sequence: TGTGCCAGCTCACCTTCCACCCCCTCAGGGAACTATGGCTACACCTTC. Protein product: CASSPSTPSGNYGYTF.